The 24 T cell receptor beta chains in this list originate from one sample, sequenced in a study of cytomegalovirus exposure and HLA in healthy donors. PCR was performed using 60 Vbeta and 13 Jbeta primers. The data were produced by immunoSEQ multiplex PCR, yet TCRdb's version contains in-frame clones alone and is incomplete. The ten most abundant clones cover 1.5% to 2% of a sample with 150,000 or so clones. Specimen: PBMCs. These receptors were collected from a woman in her fifties or sixties in good health and CMV-seronegative.

The genes are TRBV5-1 and TRBJ2-2, with 10 bases aligning to TRBD1. The CDR3 runs 16 residues. The germline CDR1 and CDR2 sequences are SGHRS and YFSETQ. V lost 1 base and J lost 4; bases outside the gene matches: 4. The CDR3 spells CASSLSGTGVTGELFF. The DNA of the CDR3 is TGCGCCAGCAGCTTGAGTGGGACAGGGGTCACCGGGGAGCTGTTTTTT.

The V and J genes are TRBV7-7 and TRBJ2-5, with D tentatively TRBD1 (5 bases). V was clipped by 5 bases and J by 4 bases, with 14 bases between them. Germline values: CDR1 SSHAT, CDR2 FNYEAQ (reference sequence). The CDR3 consists of 14 residues. The CDR3 coding sequence is TGTGCCAGCAGCGCTTCAGGGATAGTAGAGACCCAGTACTTC. It translates to CASSASGIVETQYF. The entire variable domain, with the rest obtained from reference TRBV7-7 and TRBJ2-5, is as follows: GAGVSQSPRYKVTKRGQDVTLRCDPISSHATLYWYQQALGQGPEFLTYFNYEAQPDKSGLPSDRFSAERPEGSISTLTIQRTEQRDSAMYRCASSASGIVETQYFGPGTRLLVL.

The rearrangement links TRBV19 to TRBJ2-4; 7 bases are shared with TRBD1. After removal of 6 bases from V and 8 bases from J, the junction contained 10 bases not matched to a gene. Germline-derived CDR1 and CDR2 are LNHDA and SQIVND (reference sequence). The CDR3 has 14 residues. CDR3 in DNA: TGTGCCAGTAGACCCCGGACAGGAGTTTACATTCAGTACTTC. The encoded protein is CASRPRTGVYIQYF.

The chain recombines TRBV27 with TRBJ1-2, with TRBD1 identical over 7 bases. The CDR3 has 13 amino acids. Trimming removed 6 bases from V and 6 bases from J; junction bases left unmatched: 7. The V gene's germline CDR1 is MNHEY and CDR2 SMNVEV (reference sequence). The CDR3 nucleotides are TGTGCCAGCAGGGACAGGCAGATAGATGGCTACACCTTC. Encoded protein: CASRDRQIDGYTF.

The CDR3 region is CASSLGGSAGDLQETQYF. Written as DNA, the CDR3 is TGCGCCAGCAGCTTGGGAGGATCAGCGGGAGACCTCCAAGAGACCCAGTACTTC. This sequence joins TRBV5-1 and TRBJ2-5; 8 bases fit TRBD2. The ends lost 0 bases at V and 1 base at J; junction bases unmatched: 11. The CDR3 length is 18 residues. The V gene's germline CDR1 is SGHRS and CDR2 YFSETQ.

The chain employs TRBV7-6 and TRBJ2-7; D is perhaps TRBD1 (5 bases). From germline, CDR1 is SGHVS and CDR2 FNYEAQ. The CDR3 covers 13 residues. Between the trimmed V and J ends, which lost 1 base and 2 bases, there was a span of 6 bases. CDR3 DNA: TGTGCCAGCAGCTTAGGACAGCCCTACGAGCAGTACTTC. This encodes CASSLGQPYEQYF.

The chain is built from TRBV6-4 and TRBJ2-5, with D maybe TRBD2 (5 bases). The CDR3 runs 16 residues. V gave up 2 bases and J gave up 6 bases, with 19 bases separating them. Germline V CDR1 and CDR2: MRHNA, SNTAGT. CDR3 residues: CASSDLWETSRQTQYF. CDR3 coding DNA: TGTGCCAGCAGTGACCTGTGGGAGACAAGCCGACAGACCCAGTACTTC.

This chain uses TRBV19 with TRBJ2-7; 8 bases are a match to TRBD1. The CDR3 totals 14 residues. Losses at the gene ends were 5 bases for V and 2 bases for J; bases not matched to a gene: 5. The germline gives CDR1 LNHDA, CDR2 SQIVND (reference sequence). CDR3 in DNA: TGTGCCAGTAGTGGGCGACAGGGGCCCTACGAGCAGTACTTC. Encoded protein: CASSGRQGPYEQYF.

The CDR3 coding sequence is TGTGCCAGCAGCAAAAGGGGGCGCAATCAGCCCCAGCATTTT. It codes for CASSKRGRNQPQHF. The rearrangement links TRBV21-1 to TRBJ1-5; no check of the table's D call, TRBD1, against the DNA was made. TRBV21-1 is recorded as a pseudogene. The CDR3 is 14 residues long.

In DNA, the CDR3 is TGTGCCAGCAGTTGGGCGGGGGGATACCAAGAGACCCAGTACTTC. Protein: CASSWAGGYQETQYF. V and J are TRBV6-1 and TRBJ2-5; 8 nucleotides align to TRBD2. Germline trimming cut 5 bases from V and 0 bases from J; bases unmatched to any gene: 5. CDR3 length: 15 amino acids. Germline V CDR1 and CDR2: MNHNS, SASEGT.

DNA of the CDR3: TGTGCCAGCAGCCCGTCCGGGACAGTCTATGGCTACACCTTC. This encodes CASSPSGTVYGYTF. The chain links TRBV11-2 to TRBJ1-2, with 7 bases lining up with TRBD1. Germline V gene lookup returns CDR1 SGHAT and CDR2 FQNNGV. The CDR3 runs to 14 residues. V shed 5 bases and J 4 bases; nucleotides not matched to a gene: 7.

The J gene is TRBJ2-5, the V gene TRBV7-9, with 7 bases lining up with TRBD1. CDR1 is SEHNR, CDR2 FQNEAQ, per germline (reference sequence). Trimming at V came to 11 bases and at J to 5 bases, leaving 11 bases not matched to a gene. The CDR3 sequence is 13 residues long. The CDR3 is CAGSPLQGETQYF. The DNA for the CDR3 is TGTGCCGGAAGTCCGTTACAGGGGGAGACCCAGTACTTC.

The V gene is TRBV7-2, the J gene TRBJ1-1; D remains unclear. CDR1 is SGHTA and CDR2 is FQGNSA in the germline V gene. The V and J ends lost 5 bases and 1 base respectively, with 8 bases between them. The CDR3 length is 13 residues. The CDR3 here is CASSPRGNTEAFF. CDR3 DNA: TGTGCCAGCAGCCCCCGGGGGAACACTGAAGCTTTCTTT.

The CDR3 reads CASSPITSSVSEQFF. As DNA, the CDR3 is TGTGCCAGCTCACCCATAACTAGCTCTGTTTCTGAGCAGTTCTTC. The chain has TRBV18 and TRBJ2-1; D is perhaps TRBD2 (6 bases). Germline CDR1 KGHSH, CDR2 LQKENI. The CDR3 loop spans 15 amino acids. The V end lost 3 bases, the J end lost 9 bases, and 18 bases lay between the germline ends.

The genes are TRBV23-1 and TRBJ1-5; possible D gene TRBD1, 5 bases. TRBV23-1 counts as an open reading frame of uncertain function. V was trimmed by 0 bases and J by 2 bases, leaving 17 bases between them. The CDR3 is 18 residues long. The CDR3 sequence is CASSQSSSREVGNQPQHF. Here the CDR3 DNA reads TGCGCCAGCAGTCAATCGTCAAGCAGGGAAGTTGGCAATCAGCCCCAGCATTTT.

The chain carries TRBV11-2 and TRBJ1-2, with D maybe TRBD1 (6 bases). In germline, CDR1 is SGHAT, CDR2 FQNNGV. The CDR3 spans 14 residues. V lost 3 bases, J lost 2 bases, and 10 bases lay in between. The CDR3 sequence: CASSFPGVNYGYTF. The CDR3 DNA follows: TGTGCCAGCAGCTTTCCAGGGGTCAACTATGGCTACACCTTC.

This sequence joins TRBV27 and TRBJ1-5; TRBD1 matches 8 bases. The ends lost 2 bases at V and 2 bases at J; junction bases unmatched: 2. This CDR3 spans 15 amino acids. Germline V gene data show CDR1 as MNHEY and CDR2 as SMNVEV (reference sequence). CDR3 sequence (DNA): TGTGCCAGCAGTTTAACGGACAGGGGCAATCAGCCCCAGCATTTT. Translated, it gives CASSLTDRGNQPQHF.

V usage is TRBV7-6 and J usage is TRBJ1-2; a weak D match, TRBD1 (5 bases). This CDR3 has 14 residues. Trimming removed 4 bases from V and 4 bases from J, with 13 bases in between. Germline V gives CDR1 SGHVS, CDR2 FNYEAQ. The CDR3 loop is CASSSKYGAYGYTF. The CDR3 bases are TGTGCCAGCAGCTCGAAGTATGGGGCCTATGGCTACACCTTC. Filled out from reference TRBV7-6 and TRBJ1-2, the complete variable domain reads GAGVSQSPRYKVTKRGQDVALRCDPISGHVSLYWYRQALGQGPEFLTYFNYEAQQDKSGLPNDRFSAERPEGSISTLTIQRTEQRDSAMYRCASSSKYGAYGYTFGSGTRLTVV.

The rearrangement joins TRBV29-1 to TRBJ2-6, with D perhaps TRBD2 (7 bases). The length of the CDR3 is 15 residues. V lost 7 bases to trimming and J lost 2 bases, with 15 bases between them. The V gene's germline CDR1 is SQVTM and CDR2 ANQGSEA. CDR3 region: CSETKGGAGANVLTF. CDR3 bases: TGCAGCGAAACCAAGGGGGGGGCTGGGGCCAACGTCCTGACTTTC.

V gene TRBV7-9 combines with J gene TRBJ2-1; 11 bases line up with TRBD2. Per the germline V gene, CDR1 is SEHNR and CDR2 is FQNEAQ (reference sequence). V lost 5 bases to trimming and J lost 7 bases; unmatched junction nucleotides: 10. The CDR3 spans 16 residues. CDR3 protein: CASSPLAGGPGNEQFF. In DNA, the CDR3 is TGTGCCAGCAGCCCATTAGCGGGAGGGCCAGGTAATGAGCAGTTCTTC. The whole variable domain, filled in from reference TRBV7-9 and TRBJ2-1, reads DTGVSQNPRHKITKRGQNVTFRCDPISEHNRLYWYRQTLGQGPEFLTYFQNEAQLEKSRLLSDRFSAERPKGSFSTLEIQRTEQGDSAMYLCASSPLAGGPGNEQFFGPGTRLTVL.

The gene calls are TRBV19 and TRBJ2-5, with D perhaps matching TRBD2 (5 bases). The V gene's germline CDR1 is LNHDA and CDR2 SQIVND (reference sequence). V was trimmed by 0 bases and J by 5 bases, leaving 19 bases between them. The CDR3 loop spans 17 amino acids. In nucleotides, the CDR3 is TGTGCCAGTAGTATAGAGAGCGGTCATACCAAGAGGGAGACCCAGTACTTC. Its protein product is CASSIESGHTKRETQYF.

The V gene is TRBV30, the J gene TRBJ2-6, with D perhaps TRBD1 (5 bases). Germline loops: CDR1 GTSNPN, CDR2 SVGIG (reference sequence). Trimming took off 1 base at V and 4 bases at J, with 5 bases between the two ends. The CDR3 runs 13 residues. The CDR3 here is CAWSEGGANVLTF. CDR3 coding DNA: TGTGCCTGGAGTGAGGGGGGGGCCAACGTCCTGACTTTC.

The V and J genes are TRBV19 and TRBJ1-5, with no clear D. The length of the CDR3 is 15 residues. The V gene lost 10 bases and the J gene lost 0 bases, with 16 bases spanning the gap. Germline loops: CDR1 LNHDA, CDR2 SQIVND (reference sequence). The CDR3 DNA follows: TGTGCCACAAACATAGCTCATTTTAGCAATCAGCCCCAGCATTTT. This sequence encodes CATNIAHFSNQPQHF. Variable domain in full (rest from reference TRBV19 and TRBJ1-5): DGGITQSPKYLFRKEGQNVTLSCEQNLNHDAMYWYRQDPGQGLRLIYYSQIVNDFQKGDIAEGYSVSREKKESFPLTVTSAQKNPTAFYLCATNIAHFSNQPQHFGDGTRLSIL.

The rearrangement links TRBV5-1 to TRBJ1-1; 7 nucleotides match TRBD1. Per germline, CDR1 SGHRS and CDR2 YFSETQ. The length of the CDR3 is 14 residues. J gave up 4 bases and V 4 bases, and 7 bases lay outside the gene matches. CDR3 amino acids: CASSVNRGGTEAFF. The CDR3 DNA is TGCGCCAGCAGCGTAAACAGGGGAGGCACTGAAGCTTTCTTT.